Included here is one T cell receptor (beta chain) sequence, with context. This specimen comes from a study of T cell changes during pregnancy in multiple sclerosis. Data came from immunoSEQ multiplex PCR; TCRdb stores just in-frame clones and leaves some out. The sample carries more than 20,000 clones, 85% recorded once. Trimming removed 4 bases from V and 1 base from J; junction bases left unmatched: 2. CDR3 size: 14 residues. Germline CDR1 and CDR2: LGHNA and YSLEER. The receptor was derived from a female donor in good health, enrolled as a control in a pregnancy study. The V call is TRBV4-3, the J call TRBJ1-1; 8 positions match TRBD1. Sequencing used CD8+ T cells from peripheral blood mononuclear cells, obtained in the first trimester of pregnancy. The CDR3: CASSPGTGNTEAFF. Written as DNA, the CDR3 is TGCGCCAGCAGCCCCGGGACAGGGAACACTGAAGCTTTCTTT.